This T cell receptor (beta chain) was identified during a study of blood T cells in healthy people across ages. Germline CDR1 LGHDT, CDR2 YNNKEL (reference sequence). CDR3 size: 12 residues. The V end was cut by 1 base, the J end by 5 bases, with 5 bases between. Then a second PCR, running roughly 7 to 11 cycles, was carried out with a sample-barcoded 5' primer and a J-beta primer mix. Every single cDNA molecule received a tag from a template-switch adaptor with 12 random nucleotides. MiXCR, run by TCRdb on the 5' RACE reads, gives a single entry per CDR3 protein. The sample lists hundreds of thousands of distinct CDR3 sequences; about a fifth were seen once. With regard to this clonotype: This may arise from a read error, as a much more abundant clone is one base away.

PBMCs were isolated at a quantity of at least 6.5 million per sample. Sequenced: blood. This chain links TRBV3-1 with TRBJ1-1; D call uncertain. The receptor was isolated from a man between 70 and 80 years old in good health. This CDR3 reads CASSQAGTEAFF. The CDR3 DNA is TGTGCCAGCAGCCAAGCGGGGACTGAAGCTTTCTTT.